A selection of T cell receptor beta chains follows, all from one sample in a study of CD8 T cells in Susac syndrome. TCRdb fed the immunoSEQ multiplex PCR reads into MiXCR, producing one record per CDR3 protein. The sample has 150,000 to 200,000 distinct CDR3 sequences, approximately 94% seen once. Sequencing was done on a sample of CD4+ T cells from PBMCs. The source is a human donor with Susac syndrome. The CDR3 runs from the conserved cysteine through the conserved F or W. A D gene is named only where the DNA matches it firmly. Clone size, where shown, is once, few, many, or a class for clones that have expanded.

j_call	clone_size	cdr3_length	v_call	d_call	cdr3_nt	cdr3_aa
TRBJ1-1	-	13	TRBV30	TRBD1	TGTGCCTGGAAAGGGGACAGGAACACTGAAGCTTTCTTT	CAWKGDRNTEAFF
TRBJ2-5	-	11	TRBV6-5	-	TGTGCCAGTGGCGAACGGGAGACCCAGTACTTC	CASGERETQYF
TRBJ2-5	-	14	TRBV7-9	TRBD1	TGTGCCAGCAGCTTGAGGGGGCCAAGGGAGACCCAGTACTTC	CASSLRGPRETQYF
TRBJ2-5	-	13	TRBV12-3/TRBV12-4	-	TGTGCCAGCAGTTCATCTTATCAAGAGACCCAGTACTTC	CASSSSYQETQYF
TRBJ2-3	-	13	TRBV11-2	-	TGTGCCAGCAGCCCCGACCCCGGAGCTTCGCAGTATTTT	CASSPDPGASQYF
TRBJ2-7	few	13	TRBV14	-	TGTGCCAGCAGCCAAGTCGGCTTCTCTGAGCAGTACTTC	CASSQVGFSEQYF
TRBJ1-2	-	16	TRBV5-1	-	TGCGCCAGCAGCTTTAGGGCAGGGACTGGGACTAGTGGCTACACCTTC	CASSFRAGTGTSGYTF
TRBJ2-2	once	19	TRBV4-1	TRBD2	TGCGCCAGCAGCCAAGACATGTCGCCTAGCGGGGGATACACCGGGGAGCTGTTTTTT	CASSQDMSPSGGYTGELFF
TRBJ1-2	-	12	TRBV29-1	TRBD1	TGCAGCGTCACGGACAGGGTCTATGGCTACACCTTC	CSVTDRVYGYTF
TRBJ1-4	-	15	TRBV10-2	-	TGCGCCAGCAGTGCTCGGGGCCTAACTAATGAAAAACTGTTTTTT	CASSARGLTNEKLFF
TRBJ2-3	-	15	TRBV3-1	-	TGTGCCAGCAGCTACAAACCGGCTAGCGAGGCTACGCAGTATTTT	CASSYKPASEATQYF
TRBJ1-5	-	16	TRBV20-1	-	TGCAGTGCCAGAAGCCCCCCGACAGGAAGAAATCAGCCCCAGCATTTT	CSARSPPTGRNQPQHF
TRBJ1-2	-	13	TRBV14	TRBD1	TGTGCCAGCAGCCTTCGGGACAGTTTGGGCTACACCTTC	CASSLRDSLGYTF
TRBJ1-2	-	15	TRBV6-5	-	TGTGCCAGCAGCAACCACCGGGACACCCACTATGGCTACACCTTC	CASSNHRDTHYGYTF
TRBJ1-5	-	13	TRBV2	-	TGTGCCAGCAGCGCAGGGCAGGGCCAGCCCCAGCATTTT	CASSAGQGQPQHF
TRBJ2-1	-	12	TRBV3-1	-	TGTGCCAGCAGCCAAGCGGGGCTTGAGCAGTTCTTC	CASSQAGLEQFF
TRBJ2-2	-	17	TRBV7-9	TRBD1	TGTGCCAGCAGCTTATGGATACGGGACAGTAACACCGGGGAGCTGTTTTTT	CASSLWIRDSNTGELFF
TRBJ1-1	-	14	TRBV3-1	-	TGTGCCAGCAGCCTTTTCCAAGGGGGGAATGAAGCTTTCTTT	CASSLFQGGNEAFF
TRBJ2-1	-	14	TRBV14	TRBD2	TGTGCCAGCAGCAGGACTAGCGGGGGTGGGGAGCAGTTCTTC	CASSRTSGGGEQFF
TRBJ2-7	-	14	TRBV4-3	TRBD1	TGCGCCAGCAGCCAACGGGACAGTGGCTACGAGCAGTACTTC	CASSQRDSGYEQYF